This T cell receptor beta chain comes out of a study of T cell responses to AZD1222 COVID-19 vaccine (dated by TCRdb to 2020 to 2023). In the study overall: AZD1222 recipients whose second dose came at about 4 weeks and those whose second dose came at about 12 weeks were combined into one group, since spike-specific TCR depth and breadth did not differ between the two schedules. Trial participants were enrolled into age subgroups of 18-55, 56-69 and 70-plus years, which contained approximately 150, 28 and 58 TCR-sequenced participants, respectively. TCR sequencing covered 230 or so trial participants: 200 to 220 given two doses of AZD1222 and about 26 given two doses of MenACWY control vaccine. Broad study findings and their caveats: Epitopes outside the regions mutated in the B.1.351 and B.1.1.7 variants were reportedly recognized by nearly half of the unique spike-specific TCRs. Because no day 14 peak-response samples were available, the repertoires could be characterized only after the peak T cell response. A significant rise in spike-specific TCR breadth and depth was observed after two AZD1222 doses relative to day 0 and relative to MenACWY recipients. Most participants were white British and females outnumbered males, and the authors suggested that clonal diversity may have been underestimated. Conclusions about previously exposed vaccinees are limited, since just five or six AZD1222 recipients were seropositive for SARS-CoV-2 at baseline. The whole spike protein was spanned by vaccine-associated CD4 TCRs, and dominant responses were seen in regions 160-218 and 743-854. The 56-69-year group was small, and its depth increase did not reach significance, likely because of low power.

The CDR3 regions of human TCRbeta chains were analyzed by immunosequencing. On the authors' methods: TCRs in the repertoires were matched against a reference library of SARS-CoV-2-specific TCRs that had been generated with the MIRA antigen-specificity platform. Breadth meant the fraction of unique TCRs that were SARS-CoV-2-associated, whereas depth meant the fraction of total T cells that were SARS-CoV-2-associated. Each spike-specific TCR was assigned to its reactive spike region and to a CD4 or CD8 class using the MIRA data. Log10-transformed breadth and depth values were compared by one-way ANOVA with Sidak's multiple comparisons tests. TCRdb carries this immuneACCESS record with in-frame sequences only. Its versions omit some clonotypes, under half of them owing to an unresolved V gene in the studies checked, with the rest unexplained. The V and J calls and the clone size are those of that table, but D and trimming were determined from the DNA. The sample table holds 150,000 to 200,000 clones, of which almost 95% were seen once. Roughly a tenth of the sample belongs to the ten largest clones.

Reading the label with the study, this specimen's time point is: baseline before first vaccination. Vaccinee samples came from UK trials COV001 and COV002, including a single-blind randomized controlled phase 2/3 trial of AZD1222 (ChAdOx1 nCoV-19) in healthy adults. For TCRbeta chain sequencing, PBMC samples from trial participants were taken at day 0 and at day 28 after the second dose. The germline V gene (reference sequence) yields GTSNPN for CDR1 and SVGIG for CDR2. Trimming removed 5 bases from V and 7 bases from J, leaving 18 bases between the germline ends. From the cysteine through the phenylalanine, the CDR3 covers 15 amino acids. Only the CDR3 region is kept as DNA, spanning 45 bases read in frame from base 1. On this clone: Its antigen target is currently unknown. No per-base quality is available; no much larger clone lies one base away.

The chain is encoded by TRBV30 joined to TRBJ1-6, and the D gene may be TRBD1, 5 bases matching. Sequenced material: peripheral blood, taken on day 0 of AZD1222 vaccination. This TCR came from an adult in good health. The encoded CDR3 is CAWGRRDRVNSPLHF. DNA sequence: TGTGCCTGGGGACGCCGGGACCGAGTGAATTCACCCCTCCACTTT. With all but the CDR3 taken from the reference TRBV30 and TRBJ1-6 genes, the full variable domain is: SQTIHQWPATLVQPVGSPLSLECTVEGTSNPNLYWYRQAAGRGLQLLFYSVGIGQISSEVPQNLSASRPQDRQFILSSKKLLLSDSGFYLCAWGRRDRVNSPLHFGNGTRLTVT.